Shown below are 17 T cell receptor beta chains from a single sample sequenced in a study of T cells expressing NK-cell markers. TCRdb re-called the 5' RACE reads, yielding one record per CDR3 amino acid sequence without DNA. The sample includes about 550,000 distinct CDR3 sequences. The specimen sequenced was blood T cells: a sorted CD56 or NKG2C T cell subset, CD4+ or CD8+ T cells, or bulk PBMC T cells (not recorded which). The receptors come from a man between 18 and 29 years old in good health.

CDR3 sequence reads: CSAKTSGPAYEQYF. V gene TRBV20-1 combines with J gene TRBJ2-7; TCRdb's D gene call, TRBD2, goes unchecked for lack of DNA. CDR1 and CDR2 (germline): DFQATT, SNEGSKA (reference sequence). This CDR3 spans 14 amino acids.

The chain uses TRBV25-1 and TRBJ1-1; TCRdb indicates TRBD1, and absent DNA this call remains unverified. Per the germline V gene, CDR1 is MGHDK and CDR2 is SYGVNS. The CDR3 covers 13 residues. The CDR3 here is CASRQGDITEAFF.

This chain links TRBV20-1 with TRBJ2-7; TCRdb's D call, TRBD2, is unchecked because there is no DNA. Germline CDR1 and CDR2: DFQATT and SNEGSKA (reference sequence). The CDR3 totals 13 residues. The CDR3: CSAEGTRNYEQYF.

The V call is TRBV11-2, the J call TRBJ2-3; as DNA is missing, the TRBD1 call by TCRdb cannot be tested. This CDR3 has 18 amino acids. Germline V gene sequence: CDR1 SGHAT, CDR2 FQNNGV. The CDR3 loop reads CASSSPPTGTGSTDTQYF.

The chain joins TRBV5-5 to TRBJ2-1; TCRdb returns TRBD2, unconfirmable since there is no DNA. The CDR3 contains 15 residues. The germline V gene encodes CDR1 SGHKS and CDR2 YYEKEE (reference sequence). The CDR3 region is CASSFKWGANNEQFF.

The chain combines TRBV12-3 or TRBV12-4 with TRBJ2-6; the TCRdb D gene call, TRBD1, has no DNA to confirm it. The CDR3 loop spans 16 amino acids. CDR3 region: CASRARGTSGANVLTF.

The gene calls are TRBV20-1 and TRBJ1-5; with no DNA, the TCRdb D assignment of TRBD1 cannot be verified. The germline gives CDR1 DFQATT, CDR2 SNEGSKA (reference sequence). The CDR3 spans 14 residues. The CDR3 spells CSALEWDRVQPQHF.

The chain has TRBV7-9 and TRBJ2-1. The CDR3 has 16 residues. CDR1 and CDR2 from the germline V gene are SEHNR and FQNEAQ (reference sequence). The CDR3 loop is CASSPRRGRASNEQFF. The full variable domain, completed using reference TRBV7-9 and TRBJ2-1, is DTGVSQNPRHKITKRGQNVTFRCDPISEHNRLYWYRQTLGQGPEFLTYFQNEAQLEKSRLLSDRFSAERPKGSFSTLEIQRTEQGDSAMYLCASSPRRGRASNEQFFGPGTRLTVL.

The chain has TRBV12-3 or TRBV12-4 and TRBJ2-5; TCRdb outputs TRBD1, but without DNA this stays unchecked. The CDR3 extends over 15 amino acids. CDR3: CASSLGAVAEETQYF.

The gene calls are TRBV3-1 and TRBJ2-1; TCRdb picks TRBD2, but there is no DNA to check that call. The germline V gene has CDR1 LGHDT and CDR2 YNNKEL (reference sequence). CDR3 size: 15 residues. The CDR3 protein is CASAAGLAGLNEQFF.

The rearrangement joins TRBV7-9 to TRBJ1-4. Per germline, CDR1 SEHNR and CDR2 FQNEAQ (reference sequence). The CDR3 totals 15 residues. The CDR3 reads CASSSLGRDTEKLFF.

The rearrangement uses TRBV28 and TRBJ2-1; the TRBD2 assignment by TCRdb is unverifiable without DNA. CDR3 length: 13 residues. CDR1 is MDHEN, CDR2 SYDVKM, per germline. The CDR3 loop is CASRAGAENEQFF.

The rearrangement uses TRBV2 and TRBJ2-3; as DNA is missing, the TRBD1 call by TCRdb cannot be tested. Germline values: CDR1 SNHLY, CDR2 FYNNEI. The CDR3 runs to 13 residues. CDR3 residues: CAKTGQGTDTQYF. The complete variable domain, with remaining parts taken from reference TRBV2 and TRBJ2-3, reads EPEVTQTPSHQVTQMGQEVILRCVPISNHLYFYWYRQILGQKVEFLVSFYNNEISEKSEIFDDQFSVERPDGSNFTLKIRSTKLEDSAMYFCAKTGQGTDTQYFGPGTRLTVL.

This rearrangement joins TRBV3-1 to TRBJ2-1; with no DNA, the TCRdb D assignment of TRBD2 cannot be verified. There are 15 residues in the CDR3. Germline assignment: CDR1 LGHDT and CDR2 YNNKEL (reference sequence). CDR3 sequence reads: CASSQEVTSRRGQFF.

The chain couples TRBV14 to TRBJ2-2; TCRdb calls TRBD1, which cannot be checked without DNA. The CDR3 runs 12 residues. Per germline, CDR1 SGHDN and CDR2 FVKESK. CDR3 region: CASSRQTGELFF.

This chain uses TRBV5-4 with TRBJ2-3. There are 13 residues in the CDR3. The germline V gene encodes CDR1 SGHNT and CDR2 YYREEE (reference sequence). The CDR3 here is CASTFPMADTQYF.

The rearrangement joins TRBV20-1 to TRBJ1-6; TCRdb outputs TRBD1, but without DNA this stays unchecked. The CDR3 covers 13 residues. CDR1 is DFQATT, CDR2 SNEGSKA, per germline (reference sequence). The CDR3 region is CSAQKGSNSPLHF.